The TCR beta chain described here comes from a study of cytomegalovirus exposure and HLA in healthy donors. Looking at the study overall: Of a few hundred genotyped donors, 80% to 85% grouped in the Caucasian-associated ancestry cluster.

The donors, nominally healthy at sampling, likely had unrecorded immune exposures. The PCR contained 60 Vbeta and 13 Jbeta primers. Generated by immunoSEQ multiplex PCR, the TCRdb table keeps only in-frame clones and is missing some. The sample has some 120,000 clones, around 76% seen once. This TCR was recovered from a woman between 40 and 55 years old in good health and CMV-seropositive. The sequenced sample was PBMCs.

The CDR3 spells CASSIMARGNQPQHF. The CDR3 DNA reads as TGTGCCAGTAGTATTATGGCCAGGGGCAATCAGCCCCAGCATTTT. The chain joins TRBV19 to TRBJ1-5; TRBD1 might be the D (5 bases). V dropped 3 bases and J dropped 2 bases, with 11 bases sitting between them. Germline loops: CDR1 LNHDA, CDR2 SQIVND (reference sequence). The CDR3 totals 15 residues.